This T cell receptor (beta chain) was recovered during a study of T cell changes during pregnancy in multiple sclerosis (dated by TCRdb to about 2019). Study-level background: In women with multiple sclerosis, the researchers looked at how the T cell repertoire shifted as pregnancy progressed.

The library was built by means of the immunoSEQ multiplex PCR assay. In TCRdb, the immuneACCESS table is reduced to in-frame sequences with V and J assigned. These tables do not hold every clone; where another copy was compared, an unresolved V gene accounts for under half, and the others remain unexplained. This sample lists tens of thousands of clones; less than 90% were detected once. The ten largest clones capture roughly 0.58% of the sample. Worth noting for this clone: Its antigen remains undetermined. Per-base quality was not reported, and no clone a single base away is much larger than it.

The sequences come from CD4+ T cells from peripheral blood mononuclear cells, collected in the first trimester of pregnancy. This receptor was obtained from a female donor with multiple sclerosis, enrolled in a pregnancy study.

For the CDR3, the sequence is CASSLGLAGVREETQYF. The nucleotides read TGTGCCAGCAGCTTGGGACTAGCGGGAGTACGGGAAGAGACCCAGTACTTC. The chain is encoded by TRBV5-4 joined to TRBJ2-5, with 12 junctional bases fitting TRBD2. The CDR3 contains 17 residues, cysteine and phenylalanine counted. The retained sequence is limited to the CDR3, 51 bases, with the frame set at the first base. From a lookup of the germline V gene (reference sequence), CDR1 and CDR2 are SGHNT and YYREEE. Trimming takes 0 bases off V and 3 bases off J; junction bases not matched to a gene: 6.